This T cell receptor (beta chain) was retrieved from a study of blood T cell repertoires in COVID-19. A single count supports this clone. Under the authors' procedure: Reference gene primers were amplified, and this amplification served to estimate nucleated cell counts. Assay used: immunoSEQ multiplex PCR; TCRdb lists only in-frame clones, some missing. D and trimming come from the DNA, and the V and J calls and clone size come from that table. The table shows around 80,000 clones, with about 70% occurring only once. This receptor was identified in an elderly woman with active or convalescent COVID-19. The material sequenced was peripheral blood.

The CDR3 DNA is TGTGCCAGCAGCCGCGCGACTAGGGGGCACTCCTACAATGAGCAGTTCTTC. This gives the protein CASSRATRGHSYNEQFF. This rearrangement joins TRBV6-9 to TRBJ2-1; TRBD1 is a possible D gene (7 bases). The CDR3 loop spans 17 amino acids. V shed 6 bases and J shed 0 bases, with 18 bases lying between them. CDR1 is MNHGY and CDR2 is SVAAGI in the germline V gene.